Listed below are T cell receptor beta chains from one sample, sequenced in a study of shared clonotypes between healthy human individuals. Here immunoSEQ multiplex PCR was the method, and the copy in TCRdb shows in-frame clones only, minus some. This sample has some 490,000 clones, with 60% to 80% found just once. Source material: PBMCs. These receptors were collected from a woman aged 40 to 50 in good health. Some clones in this sample may be carry-over from other donors' samples. The CDR3 runs from the conserved cysteine through the conserved F or W. A D gene is named only where the DNA matches it firmly. The listing skips clone size in some rows; elsewhere it reads once, few, many or a size class.

CDR3 protein | CDR3 DNA | J gene | V gene | D gene | clone size
CASSLGPGDIYEQYF | TGCGCCAGCAGCTTGGGCCCAGGGGACATCTACGAGCAGTACTTC | TRBJ2-7 | TRBV5-1 | - | many
CASSQERGGGYGYTF | TGTGCCAGCAGCCAAGAAAGGGGGGGAGGCTATGGCTACACCTTC | TRBJ1-2 | TRBV4-2 | - | -
CASSTGAEQYF | TGTGCCAGCTCAACAGGTGCCGAGCAGTACTTC | TRBJ2-7 | TRBV18 | - | -
CASSRGYRELRGQYF | TGTGCCAGCAGCCGTGGGTACAGAGAGCTACGGGGGCAGTACTTC | TRBJ2-7 | TRBV27 | - | few
CASSEGNRDTQYF | TGTGCCAGCAGTGAGGGAAACAGAGATACGCAGTATTTT | TRBJ2-3 | TRBV2 | - | -
CASSLNSGRAGNTQYF | TGCGCCAGCAGCTTGAACAGCGGGAGGGCCGGGAATACGCAGTATTTT | TRBJ2-3 | TRBV5-1 | TRBD2 | -
CASSQERGVFYEQYF | TGCGCCAGCAGCCAAGAAAGGGGGGTCTTCTACGAGCAGTACTTC | TRBJ2-7 | TRBV4-1 | - | -
CATALQREFDEQYF | TGTGCCACGGCCCTCCAGCGGGAGTTCGACGAGCAGTACTTC | TRBJ2-7 | TRBV10-3 | TRBD2 | -
CASRVTGGAGDQPQHF | TGTGCCAGCAGAGTTACCGGGGGCGCGGGGGATCAGCCCCAGCATTTT | TRBJ1-5 | TRBV28 | - | -
CASSGQGTNYGYTF | TGTGCCAGCAGTGGACAGGGAACCAACTATGGCTACACCTTC | TRBJ1-2 | TRBV2 | TRBD1 | -
CASSLRGTQEKLFF | TGCGCCAGCAGCTTGCGCGGAACGCAGGAAAAACTGTTTTTT | TRBJ1-4 | TRBV5-1 | - | -
CASSLDGRTDTQYF | TGTGCCAGCAGCTTGGATGGGCGCACAGATACGCAGTATTTT | TRBJ2-3 | TRBV5-4 | - | -
CASSQVRGPPPEHF | TGCGCCAGCAGCCAAGTAAGGGGGCCCCCACCGGAGCATTTT | TRBJ1-5 | TRBV4-3 | TRBD1 | -
CASSESAGGAGYEQYF | TGTGCCAGCAGTGAATCGGCGGGGGGCGCAGGCTACGAGCAGTACTTC | TRBJ2-7 | TRBV2 | TRBD2 | -
CASSQQGASYEQYF | TGTGCCAGCAGCCAACAGGGGGCTTCCTACGAGCAGTACTTC | TRBJ2-7 | TRBV28 | TRBD1 | -
CASSEGTKEQPQHF | TGTGCCAGCAGTGAAGGGACAAAAGAACAGCCCCAGCATTTT | TRBJ1-5 | TRBV6-1 | - | many
CASNPGVGRPLHF | TGTGCCAGCAACCCTGGGGTGGGAAGACCCCTCCACTTT | TRBJ1-6 | TRBV28 | - | -
CATSRGGLAGTYEQYF | TGTGCCACCAGCAGAGGGGGACTAGCGGGAACCTACGAGCAGTACTTC | TRBJ2-7 | TRBV15 | TRBD2 | few
CASSLARPSGSHEQYF | TGTGCCAGCAGCTTAGCCAGGCCTAGCGGGAGCCACGAGCAGTACTTC | TRBJ2-7 | TRBV7-6 | TRBD2 | -
CTSSQSNTGELFF | TGCACCAGCAGCCAGTCCAACACCGGGGAGCTGTTTTTT | TRBJ2-2 | TRBV1 | - | -
CAWMLGGGYTF | TGTGCCTGGATGCTGGGGGGTGGCTACACCTTC | TRBJ1-2 | TRBV30 | - | -
CASSLDRGRTEAFF | TGTGCCAGCAGTTTGGACAGGGGGCGCACTGAAGCTTTCTTT | TRBJ1-1 | TRBV27 | TRBD1 | -
CASSSLAAVYEQYF | TGTGCCAGCAGCTCCCTGGCCGCAGTCTACGAGCAGTACTTC | TRBJ2-7 | TRBV7-2 | - | once
CASTLAVRQDTQYF | TGTGCCAGCACACTAGCGGTCCGTCAGGATACGCAGTATTTT | TRBJ2-3 | TRBV2 | TRBD2 | -
CASSPPEGSGELFF | TGTGCCAGCTCACCACCAGAGGGATCAGGGGAGCTGTTTTTT | TRBJ2-2 | TRBV18 | - | -
CASSEYGRVGTDTQYF | TGTGCCAGCAGTGAATATGGCAGGGTAGGCACAGATACGCAGTATTTT | TRBJ2-3 | TRBV25-1 | - | many
CASSPIRDSNQPQHF | TGTGCCAGTAGTCCAATCCGGGACAGCAATCAGCCCCAGCATTTT | TRBJ1-5 | TRBV19 | - | many
CASSIIAGGPYNEQFF | TGTGCCAGTAGTATTATCGCGGGAGGCCCCTACAATGAGCAGTTCTTC | TRBJ2-1 | TRBV19 | TRBD2 | -
CASSQGLNEQFF | TGTGCCAGCTCACAGGGGCTCAATGAGCAGTTCTTC | TRBJ2-1 | TRBV18 | - | -
CATSRRGDRVGGYTF | TGTGCCACCAGCAGGAGGGGGGACAGGGTTGGTGGCTACACCTTC | TRBJ1-2 | TRBV15 | TRBD1 | -
CASSSGTDPYEQYF | TGTGCCAGCAGTTCCGGGACGGATCCCTACGAGCAGTACTTC | TRBJ2-7 | TRBV28 | - | -
CASSLEASLNTQYF | TGCGCCAGCAGCTTGGAAGCTAGCCTCAATACGCAGTATTTT | TRBJ2-3 | TRBV5-1 | - | -
CASKDRGSLNTEAFF | TGTGCCAGTAAGGACAGGGGGTCCCTGAACACTGAAGCTTTCTTT | TRBJ1-1 | TRBV19 | TRBD1 | -
CASSLAGGYTDTQYF | TGTGCCAGCAGCTTAGCGGGCGGCTACACAGATACGCAGTATTTT | TRBJ2-3 | TRBV7-2 | - | once
CASTMGGASGQPQHF | TGTGCCAGCACAATGGGGGGGGCGTCAGGTCAGCCCCAGCATTTT | TRBJ1-5 | TRBV7-9 | - | -
CASSLDRTDTQYF | TGTGCCAGCAGCCTCGACAGGACAGATACGCAGTATTTT | TRBJ2-3 | TRBV6-6 | - | -
CAITGTAASYEQYF | TGTGCCATCACGGGGACGGCGGCTTCGTACGAGCAGTACTTC | TRBJ2-7 | TRBV10-3 | - | -
CASSLVEGPYNEQFF | TGTGCCAGCAGCTTAGTGGAGGGACCCTACAATGAGCAGTTCTTC | TRBJ2-1 | TRBV7-2 | - | -
CSVEGGPGDSGEQYF | TGCAGCGTTGAAGGGGGTCCAGGGGACTCGGGGGAGCAGTACTTC | TRBJ2-7 | TRBV29-1 | - | -
CASRAEGENTEAFF | TGTGCCAGCAGGGCCGAGGGGGAGAACACTGAAGCTTTCTTT | TRBJ1-1 | TRBV6-1 | - | -
CSARDGEGYTF | TGCAGTGCTAGAGATGGGGAAGGCTACACCTTC | TRBJ1-2 | TRBV20-1 | - | -
CASSSSGGMQYF | TGTGCCAGCAGCTCTTCGGGGGGGATGCAGTATTTT | TRBJ2-3 | TRBV7-6 | TRBD2 | -
CASSTYGTGKGEQYF | TGTGCCAGCAGCACCTACGGGACAGGGAAGGGCGAGCAGTACTTC | TRBJ2-7 | TRBV13 | TRBD1 | -
CATEVGGNTEAFF | TGTGCCACCGAAGTTGGGGGGAACACTGAAGCTTTCTTT | TRBJ1-1 | TRBV2 | - | -
CASSASGSTDTQYF | TGTGCCAGCAGTGCATCCGGATCCACAGATACGCAGTATTTT | TRBJ2-3 | TRBV2 | - | few
CASKTGEVTEAFF | TGTGCCAGCAAAACAGGGGAGGTTACTGAAGCTTTCTTT | TRBJ1-1 | TRBV11-2 | TRBD1 | -
CASSRGGESFYEQYF | TGTGCCAGCAGTCGGGGCGGAGAATCCTTCTACGAGCAGTACTTC | TRBJ2-7 | TRBV5-4 | - | -
CASSLGGVWEETQYF | TGTGCTAGCAGCTTAGGGGGGGTCTGGGAAGAGACCCAGTACTTC | TRBJ2-5 | TRBV7-7 | - | -
CASKSGGTWNEQFF | TGTGCCAGCAAATCTGGCGGAACGTGGAATGAGCAGTTCTTC | TRBJ2-1 | TRBV6-6 | - | -
CASSRDRFEAFF | TGTGCCAGCAGTCGGGACAGGTTTGAAGCTTTCTTT | TRBJ1-1 | TRBV2 | TRBD1 | few
CASSQEPSGSLYNEQFF | TGTGCCAGCAGCCAAGAGCCTAGCGGGAGTCTCTACAATGAGCAGTTCTTC | TRBJ2-1 | TRBV4-2 | TRBD2 | few
CASSQDLGQNLPFYGYTF | TGCGCCAGCAGCCAAGATCTAGGACAGAATCTACCCTTCTATGGCTACACCTTC | TRBJ1-2 | TRBV4-3 | - | -